The 14 T cell receptor beta chains given below trace back to one sample, sequenced in a study of T-cell memory formation after mild COVID-19. MiXCR, applied by TCRdb to the 5' RACE reads, yields one record per CDR3 protein. The sample includes around 340,000 distinct CDR3 sequences, about 13% of them seen just once. Source material: PBMCs or a T cell subset sorted from them (not recorded which). These receptors originate from a man aged 18 to 30 who had mild COVID-19 (a few samples of this study predate the infection). Cell type and time point are not known.

The gene calls are TRBV5-1 and TRBJ2-1; D perhaps matches TRBD2 (6 bases). The germline V gene has CDR1 SGHRS and CDR2 YFSETQ. Trimming cost V 4 bases and J 3 bases, with 20 bases left between them. This CDR3 is built from 17 residues. This CDR3 reads CASSLGLGVTFYNEQFF. In nucleotides, the CDR3 is TGCGCCAGCAGCCTGGGACTCGGGGTTACTTTCTACAATGAGCAGTTCTTC.

V usage is TRBV4-3 and J usage is TRBJ1-4; weak D call: TRBD1 (5 bases). Germline CDR1 reads LGHNA; CDR2 reads YSLEER. The CDR3 contains 14 residues. V lost 0 bases and J lost 7, with 9 bases in between. The DNA of the CDR3 is TGCGCCAGCAGCCAAGAGGGGCTAGGTGAAAAACTGTTTTTT. As protein: CASSQEGLGEKLFF.

This clonotype occurred many times. The CDR3 DNA reads TGCAGTCCTATCGGTTCGAACACTGAAGCTTTCTTT. The encoded protein is CSPIGSNTEAFF. The chain joins TRBV20-1 to TRBJ1-1, with D unclear. The CDR3 contains 12 residues. The germline V and J ends were trimmed by 8 bases and 1 base, with 11 bases remaining between them. Germline V gene data show CDR1 as DFQATT and CDR2 as SNEGSKA (reference sequence).

This chain links TRBV5-1 with TRBJ2-5; either TRBD1 or TRBD2 may supply D (5 bases each). The CDR3 runs 12 residues. CDR1 is SGHRS, CDR2 YFSETQ, per germline. V lost 6 bases and J 3 bases, leaving 9 bases between the germline ends. CDR3 sequence reads: CASTLGEETQYF. The CDR3, as DNA: TGCGCCAGCACACTGGGGGAAGAGACCCAGTACTTC.

This clonotype was seen only a few times. V is TRBV14 and J is TRBJ2-3; 8 nucleotides align to TRBD2. The CDR3 sequence is 15 residues long. The germline V gene has CDR1 SGHDN and CDR2 FVKESK. With V trimmed by 2 bases and J by 8 bases, 9 bases remained unmatched. CDR3 protein: CASSQIGGAIGTQYF. CDR3 bases: TGTGCCAGCAGCCAAATCGGGGGGGCCATCGGTACGCAGTATTTT.

The V gene is TRBV5-6, the J gene TRBJ1-2, with unresolved D. This CDR3 spans 15 amino acids. Trimming removed 0 bases from V and 6 bases from J, with 15 bases in between. Germline CDR1 SGHDT, CDR2 YYEEEE. The CDR3 nucleotides are TGTGCCAGCAGCTTGGAAACACAGTGGATCAATGGCTACACCTTC. This gives the protein CASSLETQWINGYTF. Drawing the rest from reference TRBV5-6 and TRBJ1-2, the complete variable domain is DAGVTQSPTHLIKTRGQQVTLRCSPKSGHDTVSWYQQALGQGPQFIFQYYEEEERQRGNFPDRFSGHQFPNYSSELNVNALLLGDSALYLCASSLETQWINGYTFGSGTRLTVV.

J is TRBJ2-7 and V is TRBV29-1, with D possibly TRBD1 on 6 matching bases. Between the trimmed V and J ends, which lost 3 bases and 3 bases, there was a span of 9 bases. Germline CDR1 reads SQVTM; CDR2 reads ANQGSEA. The CDR3 totals 12 residues. Here the CDR3 DNA reads TGCAGCGTTGAGGGCAGGGGCTACGAGCAGTACTTC. This translates into CSVEGRGYEQYF.

This clonotype was counted only a few times. J is TRBJ2-2 and V is TRBV20-1, with a weak D call TRBD2 (6 bases). The CDR3 is 16 residues long. In germline, CDR1 is DFQATT, CDR2 SNEGSKA (reference sequence). V lost 1 base to trimming and J lost 4 bases, with 16 bases between them. The CDR3 nucleotides are TGCAGTGCTAGAGGCCTCAGGAGGGGCCCCACCGGGGAGCTGTTTTTT. Its translation is CSARGLRRGPTGELFF.

Many counts were recorded for this clonotype. The rearrangement joins TRBV7-2 to TRBJ1-1; D may be TRBD1 (5 bases). Trimming removed 5 bases from V and 10 bases from J, with 17 bases in between. Germline CDR1 SGHTA, CDR2 FQGNSA. The CDR3 is 13 residues long. The CDR3 reads CASSPGPSQGAFF. The DNA of the CDR3 is TGTGCCAGCAGCCCTGGGCCTTCCCAGGGAGCTTTCTTT. Supplemented by reference TRBV7-2 and TRBJ1-1, the full variable domain reads GAGVSQSPSNKVTEKGKDVELRCDPISGHTALYWYRQSLGQGLEFLIYFQGNSAPDKSGLPSDRFSAERTGGSVSTLTIQRTQQEDSAVYLCASSPGPSQGAFFGQGTRLTVV.

Only a few counts were recorded for this clonotype. The chain joins TRBV28 to TRBJ2-5; TRBD2 matches 12 bases. The length of the CDR3 is 17 residues. Trimming at V came to 5 bases and at J to 4 bases, leaving 11 bases not matched to a gene. Per germline, CDR1 MDHEN and CDR2 SYDVKM. Here the CDR3 reads CASSTPASGRVLETQYF. CDR3 DNA sequence: TGTGCCAGCAGTACCCCGGCTAGCGGGAGGGTTTTAGAGACCCAGTACTTC. The variable domain in full, completed from reference TRBV28 and TRBJ2-5, reads DVKVTQSSRYLVKRTGEKVFLECVQDMDHENMFWYRQDPGLGLRLIYFSYDVKMKEKGDIPEGYSVSREKKERFSLILESASTNQTSMYLCASSTPASGRVLETQYFGPGTRLLVL.

The rearrangement links TRBV6-1 to TRBJ2-7; a weak D match, TRBD1 (5 bases). V gave up 2 bases and J gave up 5 bases, with 19 bases separating them. The CDR3 contains 16 residues. Germline-derived CDR1 and CDR2 are MNHNS and SASEGT. The CDR3 is CASSEKGWGRLHEQYV. The CDR3 DNA follows: TGTGCCAGCAGTGAAAAAGGCTGGGGCCGCCTTCACGAGCAGTACGTC.

This sequence joins TRBV15 and TRBJ2-4, with D uncertain. The CDR3 length is 14 residues. The V gene's germline CDR1 is LNHNV and CDR2 YYDKDF (reference sequence). V lost 2 bases, J lost 0 bases, and 5 bases lay in between. CDR3 loop: CATSRTKAKNIQYF. The CDR3 DNA sequence: TGTGCCACCAGCAGAACAAAAGCCAAAAACATTCAGTACTTC.

This chain uses TRBV2 with TRBJ1-4, with 7 bases lining up with TRBD1. V trimming: 5 bases; J trimming: 4 bases; junction bases outside the gene matches: 13. The CDR3 extends over 17 amino acids. Germline assignment: CDR1 SNHLY and CDR2 FYNNEI. CDR3 coding DNA: TGTGCCAGCAGTCAAACAATAATGGACAGGATTAATGAAAAACTGTTTTTT. The encoded protein is CASSQTIMDRINEKLFF.

J is TRBJ2-5 and V is TRBV2, with 16 nucleotides matching TRBD2. With 6 bases clipped from V and 5 bases from J, the junction kept 6 bases outside the gene matches. CDR1 and CDR2 from the germline V gene are SNHLY and FYNNEI. CDR3 length equals 16 residues. The CDR3: CASRGLAGGRRETQYF. CDR3 nucleotides: TGTGCCAGCAGGGGACTAGCGGGGGGGCGGCGGGAGACCCAGTACTTC.